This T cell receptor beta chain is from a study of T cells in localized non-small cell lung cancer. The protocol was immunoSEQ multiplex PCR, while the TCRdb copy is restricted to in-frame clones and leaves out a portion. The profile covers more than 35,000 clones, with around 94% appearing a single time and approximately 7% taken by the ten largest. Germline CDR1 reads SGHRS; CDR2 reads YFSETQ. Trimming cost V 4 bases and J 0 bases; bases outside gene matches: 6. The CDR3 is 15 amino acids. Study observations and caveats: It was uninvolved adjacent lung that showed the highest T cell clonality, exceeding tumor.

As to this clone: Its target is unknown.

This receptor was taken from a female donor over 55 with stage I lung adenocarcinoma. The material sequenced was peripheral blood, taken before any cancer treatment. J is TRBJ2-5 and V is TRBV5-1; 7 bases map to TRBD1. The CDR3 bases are TGCGCCAGCAGCCAGGACAGGTTTAACCAAGAGACCCAGTACTTC. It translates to CASSQDRFNQETQYF.